This TCR beta chain was sequenced for a study of blood T cell repertoires in COVID-19. This CDR3 spans 15 amino acids. V was trimmed by 4 bases and J by 2 bases, leaving 12 bases between them. Germline CDR1 and CDR2: MNHEY and SVGEGT. Cohorts were based on clinical histories the participants reported. Data came from immunoSEQ multiplex PCR; TCRdb stores just in-frame clones and leaves some out. Of approximately 170,000 clones listed, around 84% are singletons. This clone has more than one count but fewer than ten. Sequencing was done on a sample of PBMCs or T cells enriched from blood (not recorded which). The chain combines TRBV6-2 or TRBV6-3 with TRBJ2-1; perhaps TRBD2 as D (5 bases). The clonotype comes from a woman in her fifties or sixties who had recovered from COVID-19. The CDR3, as DNA: TGTGCCAGCAGTTCTGCTCCGGAGGCCTACAATGAGCAGTTCTTC. It codes for CASSSAPEAYNEQFF.